Shown below are 32 T cell receptor beta chains from a single sample sequenced in a study of post-analysis software for immune sequencing data. Study-level findings and limits: Included in a set of roughly five TRBV segments more frequent in patients than controls were TRBV5-6, TRBV5-1 and TRBV20-1.

These TCRs' antigens remain unknown. Tagging with unique molecular identifiers was a feature of the TCR beta cDNA libraries. TCRdb re-analysed the PCR reads in MiXCR, keeping a single row per CDR3 protein. The top ten hold 3% to 3.5% of the sample, which has about 200,000 distinct CDR3 sequences, roughly 30% seen once. The sequenced material came from blood. The receptor source for this set is a girl aged 2-17 years with multiple sclerosis.

As for this clonotype: At one of its ends the junction is not consistent with the germline gene, which may arise from a read error. The V and J genes are TRBV12-3 or TRBV12-4 and TRBJ2-3, with TRBD2 matching 11 bases. The length of the CDR3 is 16 residues. The chain's CDR3 is CASSPGTSGSTDTEYF. The CDR3 nucleotides are TGTGCCAGCAGCCCCGGTACTAGCGGGAGCACAGATACGGAGTATTTT.

In regard to this clonotype: This clone may be a read error of a much larger clone one base away. V and J are TRBV12-3 or TRBV12-4 and TRBJ2-1; 12 bases fit TRBD2. This CDR3 spans 15 amino acids. The CDR3 coding sequence is TGTACCAGCAGTCTAGCGGGAGGGTCCTACAATGAGCAGTTCTTC. The encoded protein is CTSSLAGGSYNEQFF.

This chain uses TRBV27 with TRBJ1-2; 7 bases map to TRBD1. CDR1 and CDR2 (germline): MNHEY, SMNVEV (reference sequence). The junction had 4 bases not matched to a gene; V was cut back by 6 bases and J by 3 bases. The CDR3 runs 13 residues. CDR3 coding DNA: TGTGCCAGCAGGAAGACAGGGTACTATGGCTACACCTTC. Amino acids: CASRKTGYYGYTF.

Ten or more counts support this clonotype. In DNA, the CDR3 is TGTGCCAGCAGCTTAGGGTCAGGGAGAGGCTACGAGCAGTACTTC. Translating it yields CASSLGSGRGYEQYF. The chain carries TRBV7-8 and TRBJ2-7; D is possibly TRBD1 or TRBD2 (5 bases each). The V gene lost 1 base and the J gene lost 3 bases, with 13 bases spanning the gap. This CDR3 spans 15 amino acids. The V gene's germline CDR1 is SGHVS and CDR2 FQNEAQ.

The genes are TRBV18 and TRBJ2-1, with D unclear. CDR1 and CDR2 from the germline V gene are KGHSH and LQKENI. The germline V and J ends were trimmed by 2 bases and 6 bases, with 5 bases remaining between them. CDR3 length equals 12 residues. The CDR3 is CASSPTVNEQFF. DNA of the CDR3: TGTGCCAGCTCACCAACGGTCAATGAGCAGTTCTTC.

This clonotype was counted at least ten times. J is TRBJ2-3 and V is TRBV7-2; D is possibly TRBD2 (5 bases). Germline CDR1 and CDR2: SGHTA and FQGNSA. V was shortened by 4 bases and J by 3 bases, with 11 bases between the two germline ends. This CDR3 has 14 residues. The chain's CDR3 is CASSWGVPTDTQYF. The CDR3 bases are TGTGCCAGCAGCTGGGGAGTTCCAACAGATACGCAGTATTTT.

The V and J genes are TRBV28 and TRBJ1-2; possibly TRBD1 for D (5 bases). V was clipped by 4 bases and J by 4 bases, with 10 bases between them. CDR1 MDHEN and CDR2 SYDVKM come from the germline V gene. This CDR3 spans 13 amino acids. The CDR3 DNA reads TGTGCCAGCAGTTCCACAGGCAGCTATGGCTACACCTTC. This gives the protein CASSSTGSYGYTF.

A few counts support this clonotype. J is TRBJ2-7 and V is TRBV3-1; no clear D gene. This CDR3 comprises 13 residues. Trimming pared 0 bases from V and 3 bases from J, leaving 6 bases between. CDR1 is LGHDT and CDR2 is YNNKEL in the germline V gene (reference sequence). CDR3 DNA sequence: TGTGCCAGCAGCCAAGATCGTCGCTACGAGCAGTACTTC. It specifies CASSQDRRYEQYF.

This clonotype was recorded a few times. The chain links TRBV5-1 to TRBJ2-2; D may be TRBD1 (6 bases). Germline V lookup: CDR1 SGHRS, CDR2 YFSETQ. The CDR3 contains 17 residues. Trimming left V 0 bases short and J 2 bases short, with 14 bases between. This CDR3 reads CASSLAPAGANTGELFF. CDR3 coding DNA: TGCGCCAGCAGCTTGGCCCCGGCAGGGGCCAACACCGGGGAGCTGTTTTTT.

This clonotype was detected only a few times. This chain connects TRBV7-9 to TRBJ1-1; D not certain. V gave up 5 bases and J gave up 2 bases, with 6 bases separating them. Germline V CDR1 and CDR2: SEHNR, FQNEAQ (reference sequence). The length of the CDR3 is 12 residues. The CDR3 region has the DNA TGTGCCAGCAGCCGGGAAAACACTGAAGCTTTCTTT. Its translation is CASSRENTEAFF.

This clonotype has more than one count but fewer than ten. This chain connects TRBV4-2 to TRBJ2-5, with 8 bases lining up with TRBD2. Germline V CDR1 and CDR2: LGHNA, YNFKEQ. There are 15 residues in the CDR3. V lost 0 bases, J lost 1 base, and 1 base stayed unmatched. The CDR3 region is CASSQDRGGQETQYF. The CDR3, as DNA: TGTGCCAGCAGCCAAGATCGGGGGGGCCAAGAGACCCAGTACTTC.

V and J are TRBV20-1 and TRBJ1-1; maybe TRBD1 (6 bases). V was cut by 4 bases and J by 5 bases, with 8 bases left in between. The CDR3 extends over 11 amino acids. Per the germline V gene, CDR1 is DFQATT and CDR2 is SNEGSKA (reference sequence). In DNA form, the CDR3 reads TGCAGTGCTAAGGGGGGAACTGAAGCTTTCTTT. Protein product: CSAKGGTEAFF.

This clonotype has a count of ten or more. The genes are TRBV29-1 and TRBJ1-1; D is unresolved. Trimming took 6 bases from V and 6 from J, leaving 5 bases between them. CDR1 is SQVTM, CDR2 ANQGSEA, per germline. The CDR3 contains 9 residues. The CDR3 sequence: CSVGPEAFF. The CDR3, as DNA: TGCAGCGTCGGCCCTGAAGCTTTCTTT.

This clonotype came up many times. V and J are TRBV7-3 and TRBJ2-7; no reliable D call. The CDR3 spans 15 residues. V dropped 1 base and J dropped 0 bases, with 10 bases sitting between them. Germline V gives CDR1 SGHTA, CDR2 FQGTGA. The CDR3 loop is CASSLNPGPSYEQYF. CDR3 in DNA: TGTGCCAGCAGCTTAAATCCGGGCCCCTCCTACGAGCAGTACTTC.

This clonotype came up a few times. The genes are TRBV7-8 and TRBJ2-7, with TRBD1 matching over 7 bases. Germline CDR1 reads SGHVS; CDR2 reads FQNEAQ. The J segment lost 2 bases and the V segment lost 5 bases, leaving 12 bases of the junction unmatched. CDR3 length: 16 amino acids. In nucleotides, the CDR3 is TGTGCCAGCAGCCGCCCCAGGGGGAGCCTCACCTACGAGCAGTACTTC. It encodes CASSRPRGSLTYEQYF.

The chain has TRBV19 and TRBJ2-2; maybe TRBD1 (5 bases). V was clipped by 1 base and J by 1 base, with 7 bases between them. CDR1 LNHDA and CDR2 SQIVND come from the germline V gene (reference sequence). The CDR3 spans 15 residues. The CDR3 DNA follows: TGTGCCAGTAGTATAGTCACAGGGAACACCGGGGAGCTGTTTTTT. As protein: CASSIVTGNTGELFF.

This clonotype was recorded many times. V gene TRBV7-8 combines with J gene TRBJ2-7; TRBD1 matches 7 bases. The V segment lost 4 bases and the J segment 4 bases; nucleotides outside the gene matches: 7. The CDR3 contains 14 residues. The germline V gene has CDR1 SGHVS and CDR2 FQNEAQ. CDR3 nucleotide sequence: TGTGCCAGCAGCTGGGCCGGGACAGAATACGAGCAGTACTTC. This codes for CASSWAGTEYEQYF.

This clonotype was observed many times. This chain joins TRBV2 and TRBJ2-3; TRBD1 matches at 11 bases. V gave up 7 bases and J gave up 4 bases; unmatched junction bases: 7. The germline gives CDR1 SNHLY, CDR2 FYNNEI. CDR3 length: 15 residues. The DNA of the CDR3 is TGTGCCAGCAATACGGGACAGGGGGGCGCAGATACGCAGTATTTT. The encoded protein is CASNTGQGGADTQYF.

This chain uses TRBV20-1 with TRBJ1-5; a possible D gene is TRBD1 (5 bases). Germline lookup yields CDR1 DFQATT and CDR2 SNEGSKA (reference sequence). CDR3 length equals 17 residues. V was cut by 0 bases and J by 0 bases, with 15 bases left in between. CDR3 nucleotide sequence: TGCAGTGCTAGAGATTTTGGGGGTGTATATAGCAATCAGCCCCAGCATTTT. Protein sequence: CSARDFGGVYSNQPQHF.

The chain couples TRBV7-2 to TRBJ2-7; 10 nucleotides line up with TRBD2. This CDR3 has 14 residues. Unmatched junction bases numbered 4, after V lost 4 bases and J lost 4 bases. The V gene's germline CDR1 is SGHTA and CDR2 FQGNSA. Here the CDR3 reads CASSWTSGQYEQYF. CDR3 coding DNA: TGTGCCAGCAGCTGGACTAGCGGCCAATACGAGCAGTACTTC.

This clonotype was observed a handful of times. This chain links TRBV24-1 with TRBJ2-5; the D is unclear. CDR3 length equals 13 residues. Per the germline V gene, CDR1 is KGHDR and CDR2 is SFDVKD. The V gene lost 3 bases and the J gene lost 5 bases, with 9 bases spanning the gap. Written as DNA, the CDR3 is TGTGCCACCAGTGATGGGCCCACCGAGACCCAGTACTTC. It specifies CATSDGPTETQYF.

Notes on this clonotype: Given a much more abundant clone one base away, this may be a read error. The chain has TRBV5-5 and TRBJ2-7; D may match TRBD1 or TRBD2 (6 bases each). Germline lookup yields CDR1 SGHKS and CDR2 YYEKEE (reference sequence). This CDR3 spans 15 amino acids. DNA for the CDR3: TGTGCCAGCAGCTCCGGGGGCTCCCAGACCTACGGGCAGTACTTC. Its translation: CASSSGGSQTYGQYF.

The gene calls are TRBV20-1 and TRBJ2-5; unclear D gene. The CDR3 spans 13 residues. Germline CDR1 DFQATT, CDR2 SNEGSKA (reference sequence). V was clipped by 1 base and J by 5 bases, with 11 bases between them. DNA of the CDR3: TGCAGTGCTAGAGCGGACCCCAAGGAGACCCAGTACTTC. It yields the protein CSARADPKETQYF.

In its sample, this clonotype was seen a few times. V and J are TRBV5-1 and TRBJ2-3; 15 positions agree with TRBD2. Germline CDR1 SGHRS, CDR2 YFSETQ. V shed 4 bases, J shed 4 bases, and the junction held 4 bases outside the gene matches. The CDR3 extends over 16 amino acids. The CDR3 DNA sequence: TGCGCCAGCAGCCTCGGACTAGCGGGAGGGCCAGATACGCAGTATTTT. This gives the protein CASSLGLAGGPDTQYF.

This clonotype was seen a few times. This rearrangement joins TRBV7-9 to TRBJ1-2; D perhaps matches TRBD1 (6 bases). Germline V gene data show CDR1 as SEHNR and CDR2 as FQNEAQ (reference sequence). V was cut by 1 base and J by 4 bases, with 16 bases left in between. The CDR3 has 16 residues. The CDR3 DNA reads as TGTGCCAGCAGCTTAGAAAGGAACAGGGCGGGCTATGGCTACACCTTC. Amino acid sequence: CASSLERNRAGYGYTF.

This clonotype was seen ten or more times. This chain uses TRBV29-1 with TRBJ1-1; D unclear. The V end was cut by 7 bases, the J end by 0 bases, with 6 bases between. This CDR3 is 11 amino acids long. In germline, CDR1 is SQVTM, CDR2 ANQGSEA. CDR3 coding DNA: TGCAGCGGGGTGGTGAACACTGAAGCTTTCTTT. Protein product: CSGVVNTEAFF.

The gene calls are TRBV5-1 and TRBJ2-3; the D gene could be TRBD1 or TRBD2 (5 bases each). V lost 3 bases, J lost 4 bases, and 12 bases lay in between. The CDR3 has 14 amino acids. Germline CDR1 is SGHRS and CDR2 is YFSETQ. CDR3 coding DNA: TGCGCCAGCAGCTGGGGGTCCCGGCCAGATACGCAGTATTTT. It codes for CASSWGSRPDTQYF. The whole variable domain, filled in from reference TRBV5-1 and TRBJ2-3, reads KAGVTQTPRYLIKTRGQQVTLSCSPISGHRSVSWYQQTPGQGLQFLFEYFSETQRNKGNFPGRFSGRQFSNSRSEMNVSTLELGDSALYLCASSWGSRPDTQYFGPGTRLTVL.

The chain joins TRBV5-1 to TRBJ2-5, with 8 bases aligning to TRBD2. Losses at the gene ends were 3 bases for V and 11 bases for J; bases not matched to a gene: 15. CDR1 is SGHRS, CDR2 YFSETQ, per germline. The CDR3 covers 15 residues. CDR3 residues: CASSSGRARDNEQYF. The CDR3 nucleotides read TGCGCCAGCAGCTCCGGGAGGGCCCGGGACAATGAGCAGTACTTC. The entire variable domain, with the rest obtained from reference TRBV5-1 and TRBJ2-5, is as follows: KAGVTQTPRYLIKTRGQQVTLSCSPISGHRSVSWYQQTPGQGLQFLFEYFSETQRNKGNFPGRFSGRQFSNSRSEMNVSTLELGDSALYLCASSSGRARDNEQYFGPGTRLLVL.

This clonotype was recorded at least ten times. V usage is TRBV7-2 and J usage is TRBJ2-7, with 10 bases identical to TRBD2. CDR3 length: 16 amino acids. Germline values: CDR1 SGHTA, CDR2 FQGNSA. Trimming took 5 bases from V and 1 from J; bases not matched to a gene: 8. CDR3 DNA sequence: TGTGCCAGCAGCATGGGAGGGACTAGCGCTTCCTACGAGCAGTACTTC. Protein product: CASSMGGTSASYEQYF.

This clonotype was found many times. This sequence joins TRBV28 and TRBJ2-5; D assignment may be TRBD1 or TRBD2 (5 bases each). Germline CDR1 MDHEN, CDR2 SYDVKM. The CDR3 consists of 14 residues. V was shortened by 5 bases and J by 1 base, with 11 bases between the two germline ends. The CDR3, as DNA: TGTGCCAGCAGTCCCCTGGGGACCCAAGAGACCCAGTACTTC. It codes for CASSPLGTQETQYF.

The rearrangement joins TRBV6-1 to TRBJ1-1; D may be TRBD1 (5 bases). The V end was cut by 2 bases, the J end by 1 base, with 20 bases between. The CDR3 covers 18 residues. Germline values: CDR1 MNHNS, CDR2 SASEGT. CDR3 amino acids: CASSESGLHTWGNTEAFF. CDR3 nucleotide sequence: TGTGCCAGCAGTGAATCGGGACTCCATACCTGGGGGAACACTGAAGCTTTCTTT.

This clonotype was recorded at least ten times. V gene TRBV5-1 combines with J gene TRBJ1-1; D not certain. Germline loops: CDR1 SGHRS, CDR2 YFSETQ. This CDR3 has 12 residues. With 4 bases removed from V and 7 bases from J, the gap between germline ends came to 11 bases. Here the CDR3 reads CASSLDLYEAFF. CDR3 DNA: TGCGCCAGCAGCCTTGATCTGTATGAAGCTTTCTTT.